The 21 T cell receptor beta chains in this list originate from one sample, sequenced in a study of T cell repertoires in cytomegalovirus infection. TCRdb re-called the reads through MiXCR, storing one row per CDR3 protein. The sample lists 230,000 or so distinct CDR3 sequences, over 15% occurring once. Source material: CD8+ T cells from PBMCs. The receptor set was obtained from a human donor in good health (CMV status not recorded). Some clones in this sample may be carry-over from other donors' samples.

This chain connects TRBV24-1 to TRBJ2-7; TRBD1 matches at 9 bases. The trim removed 3 bases at V and 2 bases at J, leaving 4 bases unmatched. Germline assignment: CDR1 KGHDR and CDR2 SFDVKD. The CDR3 has 15 amino acids. CDR3 DNA sequence: TGTGCCACCAGTGATGGGGACAGGGACCCCTACGAGCAGTACTTC. Translating gives CATSDGDRDPYEQYF.

The chain recombines TRBV7-3 with TRBJ1-1, with D hard to call. Germline V gene data show CDR1 as SGHTA and CDR2 as FQGTGA. This CDR3 contains 13 residues. V was pared by 3 bases and J by 2 bases, with 7 bases between. Written as DNA, the CDR3 is TGTGCCAGCAGCTTCTACTCTAACACTGAAGCTTTCTTT. This encodes CASSFYSNTEAFF.

The V call is TRBV20-1, the J call TRBJ1-3; the D is unclear. Trimming took 3 bases from V and 8 from J, leaving 17 bases between them. From germline, CDR1 is DFQATT and CDR2 SNEGSKA (reference sequence). This CDR3 comprises 14 residues. The CDR3 sequence is CSASGGRPNYTIYF. In DNA, the CDR3 is TGCAGTGCTAGTGGCGGCAGACCAAACTACACCATATATTTT.

This clonotype was counted only a few times. The chain carries TRBV29-1 and TRBJ1-2; weak D call: TRBD1 (6 bases). Trimming left V 5 bases short and J 5 bases short, with 12 bases between. The CDR3 length is 12 residues. Germline CDR1 is SQVTM and CDR2 is ANQGSEA. The CDR3 nucleotides are TGCAGCGTTCCAAAGGACAGTTATGGCTACACCTTC. This translates into CSVPKDSYGYTF.

This clonotype was counted at least ten times. The rearrangement joins TRBV19 to TRBJ1-2; no clear D. CDR1 is LNHDA and CDR2 is SQIVND in the germline V gene (reference sequence). CDR3 length equals 12 residues. Between the trimmed V and J ends, which lost 5 bases and 5 bases, there was a span of 9 bases. The CDR3: CASSPGQYGYTF. The DNA of the CDR3 is TGTGCCAGTAGTCCCGGTCAGTATGGCTACACCTTC.

This chain connects TRBV20-1 to TRBJ2-7, with D unresolved. Per germline, CDR1 DFQATT and CDR2 SNEGSKA (reference sequence). V gave up 0 bases and J gave up 1 base, with 19 bases separating them. The CDR3 loop spans 17 amino acids. Written as DNA, the CDR3 is TGCAGTGCTAGAGATCAAATTGACGTGCGGCGGTCCTACGAGCAGTACTTC. This codes for CSARDQIDVRRSYEQYF.

Remarks on this clonotype: At one boundary the junction diverges from the germline segment, which might be a read error. The genes are TRBV7-7 and TRBJ2-1; 9 bases align to TRBD2. From germline, CDR1 is SSHAT and CDR2 FNYEAQ (reference sequence). This CDR3 is built from 16 residues. The CDR3 sequence is CASSPTQAGGYNEQFF. The CDR3 DNA reads as TGTGCTAGCAGCCCAACCCAAGCGGGGGGTTACAATGAGCAGTTCTTC.

The V gene is TRBV28, the J gene TRBJ1-1, with D unresolved. Trimming removed 3 bases at V and 0 bases at J, with 8 bases between. The CDR3 is 14 residues long. The germline CDR1 and CDR2 sequences are MDHEN and SYDVKM. CDR3 protein: CASSFTSLNTEAFF. CDR3 bases: TGTGCCAGCAGTTTCACGAGCTTGAACACTGAAGCTTTCTTT.

This clonotype has a count of ten or more. The V gene is TRBV7-2, the J gene TRBJ1-1, with a weak D call TRBD1 (6 bases). The CDR3 covers 11 residues. V was shortened by 4 bases and J by 12 bases, with 12 bases between the two germline ends. CDR1 and CDR2 from the germline V gene are SGHTA and FQGNSA. CDR3 in amino acids: CASSSNRDSFF. In DNA form, the CDR3 reads TGTGCCAGCAGCTCGAACAGGGATTCTTTCTTT.

As for this clonotype: A much larger clone lies a single base off, so this may be a read error. V is TRBV28 and J is TRBJ2-1; either TRBD1 or TRBD2 may supply D (5 bases each). Germline V CDR1 and CDR2: MDHEN, SYDVKM. The CDR3 has 14 amino acids. CDR3 sequence (DNA): TGTGCCTGCAGTTCAGGGAGCCTCTACAATGAGCAGTTCTTC. This codes for CACSSGSLYNEQFF.

This rearrangement joins TRBV12-5 to TRBJ1-2; TRBD1 matches at 7 bases. This CDR3 comprises 15 residues. Losses at the gene ends were 0 bases for V and 1 base for J; bases not matched to a gene: 2. Germline V gene sequence: CDR1 LGHNT, CDR2 FRNRAP. CDR3 sequence reads: CASGLVGQYNYGYTF. The CDR3 nucleotides read TGTGCTAGTGGTTTGGTGGGACAGTATAACTATGGCTACACCTTC.

This CDR3 is CASSFTGWGSTSPLHF. The CDR3 nucleotides read TGTGCCAGCAGCTTCACAGGGTGGGGATCTACTTCACCCCTCCACTTT. The gene calls are TRBV7-9 and TRBJ1-6; D might be TRBD1 (6 bases). There are 16 residues in the CDR3. V was shortened by 3 bases and J by 9 bases, with 18 bases between the two germline ends. Germline values: CDR1 SEHNR, CDR2 FQNEAQ (reference sequence).

The sample holds many counts of this clonotype. This chain links TRBV11-2 with TRBJ2-7; 11 bases map to TRBD2. There are 18 residues in the CDR3. Looked up from germline, CDR1 is SGHAT and CDR2 is FQNNGV. V was clipped by 4 bases and J by 4 bases; unmatched bases: 15. This CDR3 reads CASSYLAGGLREGYEQYF. The DNA for the CDR3 is TGTGCCAGCAGCTACTTAGCGGGGGGGCTAAGGGAAGGATACGAGCAGTACTTC.

There are a few counts of this clonotype. V and J are TRBV24-1 and TRBJ2-1, with D uncertain. V lost 0 bases to trimming and J lost 5 bases, with 1 base between them. The CDR3 length is 12 residues. Germline assignment: CDR1 KGHDR and CDR2 SFDVKD. The CDR3 is CATSDLNNEQFF. The CDR3, as DNA: TGTGCCACCAGTGATTTGAACAATGAGCAGTTCTTC.

This clonotype was detected many times. This chain links TRBV7-2 with TRBJ2-1; the D gene could be TRBD1 or TRBD2 (7 bases each). Trimming shortened V by 0 bases and J by 12 bases, and 18 bases separated the two germline ends. Germline V gives CDR1 SGHTA, CDR2 FQGNSA. This CDR3 comprises 15 residues. CDR3 sequence: CASSLARVGGGGQFF. In nucleotides, the CDR3 is TGTGCCAGCAGCTTAGCACGGGTAGGGGGCGGGGGGCAGTTCTTC.

This sequence joins TRBV20-1 and TRBJ2-7; 7 positions agree with TRBD2. Germline CDR1 reads DFQATT; CDR2 reads SNEGSKA (reference sequence). The CDR3 contains 15 residues. Unmatched junction bases numbered 13, after V lost 3 bases and J lost 5 bases. CDR3 nucleotide sequence: TGCAGTGCTAGGGGGGGGGGGGGGGGGGACCACGAGCAGTACTTC. It encodes CSARGGGGGDHEQYF.

The rearrangement links TRBV7-4 to TRBJ1-1; 9 nucleotides agree with TRBD1. The CDR3 length is 16 residues. Per germline, CDR1 SGHVT and CDR2 SQSDAQ. Trimming removed 3 bases from V and 1 base from J; junction bases left unmatched: 6. CDR3 sequence: CASSLEAQGANTEAFF. Written as DNA, the CDR3 is TGTGCCAGCAGCTTGGAGGCACAGGGGGCGAACACTGAAGCTTTCTTT.

Ten or more counts support this clonotype. The V and J genes are TRBV11-2 and TRBJ2-5; 10 bases align to TRBD1. The CDR3 contains 16 residues. Looked up from germline, CDR1 is SGHAT and CDR2 is FQNNGV. The V gene end was trimmed by 1 base and the J gene end by 0 bases; junction bases not matched to a gene: 2. Here the CDR3 DNA reads TGTGCCAGCAGCTTAGGGACAGGGGGGTACCAAGAGACCCAGTACTTC. Amino acids: CASSLGTGGYQETQYF.

This clonotype appeared many times. The rearrangement uses TRBV7-6 and TRBJ1-1; TRBD1 agrees at 7 bases. The CDR3 spans 16 residues. Germline CDR1 is SGHVS and CDR2 is FNYEAQ. The V segment lost 5 bases and the J segment 3 bases; nucleotides outside the gene matches: 12. The CDR3 nucleotides read TGTGCCAGCAGCGCGATGGGACAGCCAAGGGACACTGAAGCTTTCTTT. Its translation is CASSAMGQPRDTEAFF.

The J gene is TRBJ2-1, the V gene TRBV9; D might be TRBD1 (5 bases). From germline, CDR1 is SGDLS and CDR2 YYNGEE. CDR3 size: 15 residues. The V end lost 0 bases, the J end lost 0 bases, and 7 bases lay between the germline ends. DNA for the CDR3: TGTGCCAGCAGCGTAGGACAGCCCTCCTACAATGAGCAGTTCTTC. This codes for CASSVGQPSYNEQFF. The full variable domain, its missing parts supplied by reference TRBV9 and TRBJ2-1, is DSGVTQTPKHLITATGQRVTLRCSPRSGDLSVYWYQQSLDQGLQFLIQYYNGEERAKGNILERFSAQQFPDLHSELNLSSLELGDSALYFCASSVGQPSYNEQFFGPGTRLTVL.

The chain combines TRBV29-1 with TRBJ2-1, with D possibly being TRBD1 (5 bases). Germline CDR1 and CDR2: SQVTM and ANQGSEA. The V gene lost 2 bases and the J gene lost 8 bases, with 13 bases spanning the gap. CDR3 size: 13 residues. CDR3 sequence (DNA): TGCAGCGTTGAATATACCAGGGTTCATGAGCAGTTCTTC. Its protein is CSVEYTRVHEQFF.